These 17 T cell receptor beta chains originate from one sample sequenced in a study of blood T cells in healthy people across ages. Using a J-beta primer mix together with a sample-barcoded 5' primer, a second PCR was run for roughly 7 to 12 cycles. TCRdb processed the 5' RACE reads anew with MiXCR; each CDR3 protein has one entry. The profile shows 450,000 to 600,000 distinct CDR3 sequences, about 25% of them singletons. These data also featured in a second study, about T cells of mothers and their children.

Sequenced input: blood. Receptor source: a boy under 10 years old in good health.

The chain combines TRBV6-1 with TRBJ2-7, with 13 bases fitting TRBD2. The CDR3 is 15 amino acids. The V and J ends lost 6 bases and 4 bases, in that order; junction bases with no gene match: 6. Looked up from germline, CDR1 is MNHNS and CDR2 is SASEGT. DNA for the CDR3: TGTGCCAGCAGGGACAGACTAGCGGGAGGATACGAGCAGTACTTC. Translating gives CASRDRLAGGYEQYF.

This clonotype was counted only a few times. The chain is built from TRBV6-6 and TRBJ1-5, with 8 bases aligning to TRBD1. The CDR3 runs to 15 residues. Per the germline V gene, CDR1 is MNHNY and CDR2 is SVGAGI (reference sequence). Trimming removed 2 bases from V and 4 bases from J; junction bases left unmatched: 4. The CDR3 loop reads CASSYDRGYNQPQHF. CDR3 DNA sequence: TGTGCCAGCAGTTACGACAGGGGATATAATCAGCCCCAGCATTTT.

This clonotype was observed at least ten times. This chain links TRBV6-1 with TRBJ2-6, with D possibly TRBD1 on 6 matching bases. Germline V lookup: CDR1 MNHNS, CDR2 SASEGT. V dropped 6 bases and J dropped 0 bases, with 15 bases sitting between them. CDR3 length equals 17 residues. CDR3 residues: CASRGDGQRSGANVLTF. CDR3 sequence (DNA): TGTGCCAGCAGAGGAGATGGACAGCGCTCTGGGGCCAACGTCCTGACTTTC.

This clonotype was recorded a few times. The genes are TRBV7-9 and TRBJ1-1; no clear D. CDR3 length equals 13 residues. The ends were cut back, 4 bases at V and 0 bases at J, with 6 bases in the middle. Germline CDR1 reads SEHNR; CDR2 reads FQNEAQ (reference sequence). The CDR3 sequence: CASSWAVNTEAFF. The DNA for the CDR3 is TGTGCCAGCAGCTGGGCAGTGAACACTGAAGCTTTCTTT.

V usage is TRBV20-1 and J usage is TRBJ2-3; D ambiguous. CDR1 is DFQATT, CDR2 SNEGSKA, per germline (reference sequence). The length of the CDR3 is 13 residues. V was clipped by 3 bases and J by 1 base, with 8 bases between them. The CDR3 here is CSASDQGTDTQYF. CDR3 bases: TGCAGTGCTAGCGACCAGGGCACAGATACGCAGTATTTT.

V usage is TRBV6-7 and J usage is TRBJ2-7; the D call may be TRBD1 or TRBD2 (6 bases each). TRBV6-7 is known as an ORF, though its function is uncertain. The CDR3 runs 15 residues. The V and J ends lost 0 bases and 4 bases respectively, with 13 bases between them. The CDR3 here is CASSYSGGLGYEQYF. CDR3 coding DNA: TGTGCCAGCAGTTACTCGGGGGGCCTAGGGTACGAGCAGTACTTC.

This rearrangement joins TRBV6-5 to TRBJ1-3; D is uncertain. This CDR3 comprises 16 residues. Trimming removed 2 bases at V and 2 bases at J, with 13 bases between. The germline V gene has CDR1 MNHEY and CDR2 SVGAGI. CDR3: CASSYNPYGPGNTIYF. The CDR3 region has the DNA TGTGCCAGCAGTTACAATCCTTATGGGCCTGGAAACACCATATATTTT.

This clonotype turned up a few times. J is TRBJ2-5 and V is TRBV20-1; 7 nucleotides align to TRBD1. The CDR3 sequence is 13 residues long. Trimming removed 7 bases from V and 2 bases from J; junction bases left unmatched: 7. Germline values: CDR1 DFQATT, CDR2 SNEGSKA (reference sequence). CDR3 DNA sequence: TGCAGTGTGCAAAGGGGGCTACAAGAGACCCAGTACTTC. It translates to CSVQRGLQETQYF.

This clonotype is medium-sized in the sample. V is TRBV9 and J is TRBJ1-6; 7 bases line up with TRBD1. The CDR3 is made up of 15 amino acids. V dropped 4 bases and J dropped 5; count of bases not matched to a gene: 6. CDR1 is SGDLS and CDR2 is YYNGEE in the germline V gene. The chain's CDR3 is CASSSRQGNNSPLHF. As DNA, the CDR3 is TGTGCCAGCAGCTCCCGACAGGGAAATAATTCACCCCTCCACTTT.

This chain connects TRBV7-9 to TRBJ1-6; D may be TRBD1 (6 bases). Germline V gives CDR1 SEHNR, CDR2 FQNEAQ (reference sequence). The V gene lost 8 bases and the J gene lost 8 bases, with 16 bases spanning the gap. The CDR3 totals 14 residues. The CDR3 DNA reads TGTGCCAGCTCCGATGGGGGCTGGGATTCACCCCTCCACTTT. Its protein product is CASSDGGWDSPLHF.

The chain combines TRBV7-9 with TRBJ2-2, with TRBD2 matching 13 bases. Germline V lookup: CDR1 SEHNR, CDR2 FQNEAQ (reference sequence). Unmatched junction bases numbered 5, after V lost 10 bases and J lost 6 bases. This CDR3 has 14 amino acids. The CDR3 reads CATGLAGVSGELFF. The DNA of the CDR3 is TGTGCCACTGGACTAGCGGGAGTGTCCGGGGAGCTGTTTTTT. Combining the CDR3 with reference TRBV7-9 and TRBJ2-2 gives the whole variable domain DTGVSQNPRHKITKRGQNVTFRCDPISEHNRLYWYRQTLGQGPEFLTYFQNEAQLEKSRLLSDRFSAERPKGSFSTLEIQRTEQGDSAMYLCATGLAGVSGELFFGEGSRLTVL.

In this sample, this clonotype turned up many times. This chain joins TRBV6-5 and TRBJ2-2, with 7 bases lining up with TRBD2. Per germline, CDR1 MNHEY and CDR2 SVGAGI. The CDR3 consists of 15 residues. Germline trimming cut 6 bases from V and 7 bases from J; bases unmatched to any gene: 11. CDR3 in amino acids: CASRGGGSYHGELFF. The CDR3 DNA sequence: TGTGCCAGCAGGGGCGGGGGTTCTTACCACGGGGAGCTGTTTTTT.

This clonotype was seen only a few times. This chain joins TRBV15 and TRBJ1-2, with 8 bases matching TRBD1. This CDR3 has 15 amino acids. Germline CDR1 and CDR2: LNHNV and YYDKDF (reference sequence). V was pared by 0 bases and J by 8 bases, with 8 bases of the junction left unmatched. CDR3 sequence reads: CATSRDRGPARGYTF. The CDR3 DNA sequence: TGTGCCACCAGCAGAGACAGGGGGCCCGCTCGGGGCTACACCTTC.

J is TRBJ2-3 and V is TRBV20-1; TRBD2 aligns across 8 bases. With V trimmed by 0 bases and J by 0 bases, 5 bases remained unmatched. Germline V gene sequence: CDR1 DFQATT, CDR2 SNEGSKA (reference sequence). The CDR3 loop spans 16 amino acids. CDR3 coding DNA: TGCAGTGCTAGAGATCGGGGGGGGTCTAGCACAGATACGCAGTATTTT. It yields the protein CSARDRGGSSTDTQYF.

This clonotype was counted between two and nine times. J is TRBJ2-5 and V is TRBV11-2, with a tentative D call TRBD1 (6 bases). The germline V gene has CDR1 SGHAT and CDR2 FQNNGV. This CDR3 has 18 residues. Trimming took 3 bases from V and 4 from J, leaving 24 bases between them. The chain's CDR3 is CASSLTVGRGMVGETQYF. The DNA of the CDR3 is TGTGCCAGCAGCTTGACGGTGGGCAGGGGTATGGTGGGAGAGACCCAGTACTTC.

The chain uses TRBV4-1 and TRBJ2-5; TRBD2 is a possible D gene (5 bases). The CDR3 loop spans 15 amino acids. Germline V gene data show CDR1 as MGHRA and CDR2 as YSYEKL. Trimming stripped 4 bases from V and 5 bases from J, with 17 bases between. The CDR3 loop reads CASSRGEETGETQYF. In DNA form, the CDR3 reads TGCGCCAGCAGCCGGGGAGAAGAGACGGGGGAGACCCAGTACTTC.

The rearrangement joins TRBV7-2 to TRBJ2-2; D perhaps matches TRBD2 (6 bases). Per germline, CDR1 SGHTA and CDR2 FQGNSA. Trimming pared 5 bases from V and 3 bases from J, leaving 13 bases between. CDR3 length: 15 amino acids. CDR3: CASSLGRSYTGELFF. The CDR3 nucleotides read TGTGCCAGCAGCCTAGGGAGGTCTTACACCGGGGAGCTGTTTTTT.